These 12 T cell receptor beta chains were all obtained from the same sample, sequenced in a study of shared clonotypes between healthy human individuals. The table came from immunoSEQ multiplex PCR; TCRdb's copy has only in-frame clones and leaves some out. The table has about 470,000 clones, roughly 77% seen once. Input material: PBMCs. Receptors originate from a middle-aged woman in good health. Some clones in this sample may be carry-over from other donors' samples.

The chain couples TRBV29-1 to TRBJ2-5; D unclear. The CDR3 totals 15 residues. The ends were cut back, 4 bases at V and 7 bases at J, with 22 bases in the middle. The V gene's germline CDR1 is SQVTM and CDR2 ANQGSEA. The CDR3 coding sequence is TGCAGCGTTGTTCTGGGCCTAACAGTGCCCGGGACCCAGTACTTC. Translation gives CSVVLGLTVPGTQYF. Combining the CDR3 with reference TRBV29-1 and TRBJ2-5 gives the whole variable domain SAVISQKPSRDICQRGTSLTIQCQVDSQVTMMFWYRQQPGQSLTLIATANQGSEATYESGFVIDKFPISRPNLTFSTLTVSNMSPEDSSIYLCSVVLGLTVPGTQYFGPGTRLLVL.

V usage is TRBV27 and J usage is TRBJ2-4, with D tentatively TRBD1 or TRBD2 (5 bases each). This CDR3 region has 15 residues. Germline V gives CDR1 MNHEY, CDR2 SMNVEV (reference sequence). The V end lost 6 bases, the J end lost 1 base, and 13 bases lay between the germline ends. The CDR3 sequence: CASSRPEGAKNIQYF. CDR3 bases: TGTGCCAGCAGCCGCCCCGAGGGGGCCAAAAACATTCAGTACTTC.

This clone was recorded once. Written as DNA, the CDR3 is TGTGCCAGCAGCAAGGGGACCTCTGAGTCTGGTGAGCAGTACTTC. Its translation is CASSKGTSESGEQYF. The V and J genes are TRBV5-4 and TRBJ2-5; D is tentatively TRBD1 or TRBD2 (5 bases each). The CDR3 is made up of 15 amino acids. Trimming left V 4 bases short and J 11 bases short, with 24 bases between. Germline V gene sequence: CDR1 SGHNT, CDR2 YYREEE (reference sequence).

In DNA form, the CDR3 reads TGTGCCAGCAGCCCCCAGGGGGGAATGAACACTGAAGCTTTCTTT. It is translated as CASSPQGGMNTEAFF. The gene calls are TRBV5-6 and TRBJ1-1; 7 nucleotides align to TRBD1. The CDR3 contains 15 residues. After removal of 4 bases from V and 0 bases from J, the junction contained 6 bases not matched to a gene. Germline loops: CDR1 SGHDT, CDR2 YYEEEE.

This clone was counted only a few times. The genes are TRBV28 and TRBJ2-4; either TRBD1 or TRBD2 may fit D (7 bases each). Between the trimmed V and J ends, which lost 5 bases and 1 base, there was a span of 15 bases. CDR1 and CDR2 (germline): MDHEN, SYDVKM. CDR3 length: 16 amino acids. CDR3 amino acids: CASSVQGGQAKNIQYF. CDR3 nucleotide sequence: TGTGCCAGCAGTGTCCAGGGGGGGCAGGCCAAAAACATTCAGTACTTC.

This clone occurred a few times. V is TRBV9 and J is TRBJ1-1, with unresolved D. This CDR3 region has 15 residues. Trimming removed 0 bases at V and 1 base at J, with 10 bases between. In germline, CDR1 is SGDLS, CDR2 YYNGEE. In DNA form, the CDR3 reads TGTGCCAGCAGCGTAGGCGAAGGCCAGAACACTGAAGCTTTCTTT. Its protein product is CASSVGEGQNTEAFF.

This chain links TRBV6-6 with TRBJ1-1; D not certain. The CDR3 loop spans 14 amino acids. The V gene's germline CDR1 is MNHNY and CDR2 SVGAGI (reference sequence). V lost 2 bases and J 1 base, leaving 8 bases between the germline ends. The CDR3 spells CASSYGVQNTEAFF. In nucleotides, the CDR3 is TGTGCCAGCAGTTACGGGGTTCAGAACACTGAAGCTTTCTTT.

This clone showed up just a few times. This chain connects TRBV7-9 to TRBJ2-2; perhaps TRBD1 as D (5 bases). The CDR3 is 16 amino acids. CDR1 is SEHNR, CDR2 FQNEAQ, per germline (reference sequence). Trimming shortened V by 1 base and J by 5 bases, and 14 bases separated the two germline ends. The CDR3 DNA is TGTGCCAGCAGCTTAGTTACAGGCCCGAGGACCGGGGAGCTGTTTTTT. Its translation is CASSLVTGPRTGELFF.

The rearrangement joins TRBV4-3 to TRBJ2-7; D gene unclear. The V end lost 3 bases, the J end lost 7 bases, and 7 bases lay between the germline ends. The CDR3 has 11 residues. Germline loops: CDR1 LGHNA, CDR2 YSLEER. Here the CDR3 DNA reads TGCGCCAGCAGCCACGGCCGGGAGCAGTACTTC. Residues: CASSHGREQYF.

This clone was observed a single time. For the CDR3, the DNA is TGTGCCTGGAGTGTATCCAGCCTAGCAGCCGAGCAGTACTTC. Residues: CAWSVSSLAAEQYF. The chain joins TRBV30 to TRBJ2-7, with D tentatively TRBD2 (5 bases). CDR3 length equals 14 residues. In germline, CDR1 is GTSNPN, CDR2 SVGIG (reference sequence). Trimming left V 0 bases short and J 6 bases short, with 15 bases between.

The gene calls are TRBV14 and TRBJ2-4, with D possibly being TRBD2 (5 bases). CDR1 SGHDN and CDR2 FVKESK come from the germline V gene. The CDR3 loop spans 14 amino acids. Trimming took 1 base from V and 6 from J, leaving 10 bases between them. The CDR3 here is CASSQGLPPNIQYF. CDR3 in DNA: TGTGCCAGCAGCCAAGGACTACCCCCAAACATTCAGTACTTC.

V usage is TRBV7-8 and J usage is TRBJ2-1; D gene uncertain. V shed 1 base and J shed 12 bases, with 10 bases lying between them. The germline CDR1 and CDR2 sequences are SGHVS and FQNEAQ. The CDR3 length is 12 residues. For the CDR3, the DNA is TGTGCCAGCAGCTTAGTAAGGGCGTCGCAGTTCTTC. Translating it yields CASSLVRASQFF.